There are many counts of the clone carrying this TCR beta chain. As yet, its antigen is unknown. This entry comes from a study of beta chain features in type 1 diabetes. Per the germline V gene, CDR1 is SGHAT and CDR2 is FQDESV (reference sequence). The V and J ends lost 4 bases and 3 bases, in that order; junction bases with no gene match: 9. The CDR3 totals 16 residues. Overall study results and limits: Moderately but significantly shorter TCRB CDR3s were found in Type 1 diabetes patients in all four CD4+ subsets. Naive, central memory and regulatory TCRB repertoires appeared more similar among patients than healthy donors.

Expressed TCRB transcripts got sequenced, as all isolated RNA was reverse transcribed. Sequencing used immunoSEQ multiplex PCR; TCRdb keeps in-frame clones, though not all of them. The sample consists of some 150,000 clones, approximately 13% of them appearing once. Specimen: central memory CD4+ T cells from blood. The clonotype comes from a man between 18 and 29 years old with type 1 diabetes. The chain uses TRBV11-1 and TRBJ2-1; TRBD1 agrees at 7 bases. The CDR3 spells CASSSIPGQSYNEQFF. Here the CDR3 DNA reads TGTGCCAGCAGCTCCATTCCGGGACAGAGCTACAATGAGCAGTTCTTC.